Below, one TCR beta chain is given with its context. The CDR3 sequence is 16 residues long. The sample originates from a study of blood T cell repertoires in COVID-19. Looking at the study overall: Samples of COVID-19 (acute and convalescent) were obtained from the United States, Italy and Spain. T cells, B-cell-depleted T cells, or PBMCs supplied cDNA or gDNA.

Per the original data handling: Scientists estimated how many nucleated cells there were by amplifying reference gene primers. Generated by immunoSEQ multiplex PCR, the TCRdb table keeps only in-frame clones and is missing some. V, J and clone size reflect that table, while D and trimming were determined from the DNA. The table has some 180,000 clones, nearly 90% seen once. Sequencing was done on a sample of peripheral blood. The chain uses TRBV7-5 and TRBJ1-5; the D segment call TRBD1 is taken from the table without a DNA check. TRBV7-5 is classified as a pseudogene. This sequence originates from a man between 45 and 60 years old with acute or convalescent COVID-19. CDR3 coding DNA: TGTGCCAGAAGCCAGAAACAGGGACATAGCAATCAGCCCCAGCATTTT. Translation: CARSQKQGHSNQPQHF.